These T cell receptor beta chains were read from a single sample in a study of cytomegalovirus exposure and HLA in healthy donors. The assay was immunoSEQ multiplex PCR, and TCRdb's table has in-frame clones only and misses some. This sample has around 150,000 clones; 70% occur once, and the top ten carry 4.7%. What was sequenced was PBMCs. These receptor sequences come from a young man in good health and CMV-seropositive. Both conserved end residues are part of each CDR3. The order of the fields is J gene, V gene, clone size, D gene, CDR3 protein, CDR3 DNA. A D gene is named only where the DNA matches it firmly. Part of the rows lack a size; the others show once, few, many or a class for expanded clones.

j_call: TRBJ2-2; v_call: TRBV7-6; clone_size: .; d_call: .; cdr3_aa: CASSWSGTGELFF; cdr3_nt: TGTGCCAGCAGCTGGAGCGGTACCGGGGAGCTGTTTTTT
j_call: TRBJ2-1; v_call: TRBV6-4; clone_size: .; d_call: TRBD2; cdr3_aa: CASRTSGSSYNEQFF; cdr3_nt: TGTGCCAGCAGGACTAGCGGGAGCTCCTACAATGAGCAGTTCTTC
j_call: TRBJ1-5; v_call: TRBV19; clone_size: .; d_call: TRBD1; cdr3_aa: CASRRDRGETTYNQPQHF; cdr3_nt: TGTGCCAGTAGACGGGACAGGGGGGAAACAACGTACAATCAGCCCCAGCATTTT
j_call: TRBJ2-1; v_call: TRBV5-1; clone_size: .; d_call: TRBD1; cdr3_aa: CASSPTGESYNEQFF; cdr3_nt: TGCGCCAGCAGCCCGACAGGGGAGTCCTACAATGAGCAGTTCTTC
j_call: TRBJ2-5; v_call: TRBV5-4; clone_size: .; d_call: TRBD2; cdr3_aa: CASSSGTRQETQYF; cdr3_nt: TGTGCCAGCAGCTCCGGGACTAGGCAAGAGACCCAGTACTTC
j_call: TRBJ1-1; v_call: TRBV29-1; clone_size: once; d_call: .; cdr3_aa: CSVYSLNTEAFF; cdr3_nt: TGCAGCGTTTACAGTTTGAACACTGAAGCTTTCTTT
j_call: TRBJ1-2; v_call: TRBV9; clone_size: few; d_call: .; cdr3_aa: CASSVELGANYGYTF; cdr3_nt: TGTGCCAGCAGCGTAGAGTTGGGGGCGAACTATGGCTACACCTTC
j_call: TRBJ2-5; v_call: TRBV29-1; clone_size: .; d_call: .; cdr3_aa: CSVADFGGPTPETQYF; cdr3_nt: TGCAGCGTTGCGGATTTCGGGGGGCCCACTCCAGAGACCCAGTACTTC
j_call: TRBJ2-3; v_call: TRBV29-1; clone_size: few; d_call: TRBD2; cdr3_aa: CSTLGLAGVTDTQYF; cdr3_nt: TGCAGCACCTTAGGACTAGCGGGAGTAACAGATACGCAGTATTTT
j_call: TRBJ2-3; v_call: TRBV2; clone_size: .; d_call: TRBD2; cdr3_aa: CASSEFRGSPDTQYF; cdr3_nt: TGTGCCAGCAGTGAATTCCGCGGGAGTCCAGATACGCAGTATTTT
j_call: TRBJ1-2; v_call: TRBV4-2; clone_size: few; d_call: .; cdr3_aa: CASSQRRVGPEGGYTF; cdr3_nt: TGTGCCAGCAGCCAGAGGAGAGTCGGACCCGAAGGAGGGTACACCTTC